One sample yielded the 27 T cell receptor beta chains listed below, sequenced in a study of shared clonotypes between healthy human individuals. The data were produced by immunoSEQ multiplex PCR, yet TCRdb's version contains in-frame clones alone and is incomplete. The sample consists of about 2.3 million clones, 85% to 95% of them appearing once. The sequenced sample was naive CD4+ T cells from PBMCs. Noted subset: CD45RA+ positively selected. The receptors originated from a man younger than 35 in good health. Some clones in this sample may be carry-over from other donors' samples.

This chain links TRBV4-3 with TRBJ2-7; TRBD2 matches at 16 bases. This CDR3 region has 20 residues. The J segment lost 2 bases and the V segment lost 4 bases, leaving 14 bases of the junction unmatched. The V gene's germline CDR1 is LGHNA and CDR2 YSLEER. CDR3 residues: CASSLSSGTGTSGRAYEQYF. In DNA, the CDR3 is TGCGCCAGCAGCCTAAGTTCCGGTACCGGGACTAGCGGGAGGGCCTACGAGCAGTACTTC.

The chain recombines TRBV4-3 with TRBJ1-2; TRBD1 is a possible D gene (5 bases). CDR3 length: 13 amino acids. The germline V gene encodes CDR1 LGHNA and CDR2 YSLEER. The V end lost 4 bases, the J end lost 6 bases, and 12 bases lay between the germline ends. In DNA, the CDR3 is TGCGCCAGCAGCCGCCTGAGGGGCGATGGCTACACCTTC. Translation gives CASSRLRGDGYTF.

This chain joins TRBV27 and TRBJ1-2; D possibly corresponds to TRBD1 (5 bases). The germline V and J ends were trimmed by 5 bases and 8 bases, with 21 bases remaining between them. This CDR3 has 15 amino acids. Germline CDR1 and CDR2: MNHEY and SMNVEV (reference sequence). CDR3 sequence: CASSANGGALTGYTF. The CDR3 nucleotides are TGTGCCAGCAGTGCAAACGGTGGGGCGCTCACAGGCTACACCTTC.

The chain carries TRBV15 and TRBJ2-7, with D unclear. The CDR3 contains 13 residues. The V gene's germline CDR1 is LNHNV and CDR2 YYDKDF (reference sequence). V was cut by 0 bases and J by 4 bases, with 7 bases left in between. CDR3 sequence: CATSRDKSYEQYF. CDR3 nucleotide sequence: TGTGCCACCAGCAGAGATAAATCTTACGAGCAGTACTTC.

This sequence joins TRBV28 and TRBJ2-1; no reliable D call. The CDR3 loop spans 13 amino acids. The germline V gene has CDR1 MDHEN and CDR2 SYDVKM. The V gene lost 6 bases and the J gene lost 12 bases, with 18 bases spanning the gap. CDR3 in DNA: TGTGCCAGCAGCCAACCGACTCACTTCGGGCAGTTCTTC. It specifies CASSQPTHFGQFF. Full variable domain (outside the CDR3, taken from reference TRBV28 and TRBJ2-1): DVKVTQSSRYLVKRTGEKVFLECVQDMDHENMFWYRQDPGLGLRLIYFSYDVKMKEKGDIPEGYSVSREKKERFSLILESASTNQTSMYLCASSQPTHFGQFFGPGTRLTVL.

The V call is TRBV5-4, the J call TRBJ2-3; TRBD2 agrees at 7 bases. Germline values: CDR1 SGHNT, CDR2 YYREEE (reference sequence). The CDR3 contains 15 residues. V gave up 3 bases and J gave up 0 bases; unmatched junction bases: 4. For the CDR3, the DNA is TGTGCCAGCAGCTCGGGGGGAATCAGCACAGATACGCAGTATTTT. Translated: CASSSGGISTDTQYF. Looking up the rest from reference TRBV5-4 and TRBJ2-3 gives the full variable domain: ETGVTQSPTHLIKTRGQQVTLRCSSQSGHNTVSWYQQALGQGPQFIFQYYREEENGRGNFPPRFSGLQFPNYSSELNVNALELDDSALYLCASSSGGISTDTQYFGPGTRLTVL.

This clone appeared once. V gene TRBV19 combines with J gene TRBJ2-6; D gene uncertain. Looked up from germline, CDR1 is LNHDA and CDR2 is SQIVND (reference sequence). Trimming left V 3 bases short and J 3 bases short, with 9 bases between. The CDR3 runs to 15 residues. The DNA of the CDR3 is TGTGCCAGTAGTATGCTCTTCTTTGGGGCCAACGTCCTGACTTTC. It encodes CASSMLFFGANVLTF.

The V gene is TRBV29-1, the J gene TRBJ2-5; the D is unclear. This CDR3 spans 13 amino acids. The V gene's germline CDR1 is SQVTM and CDR2 ANQGSEA. The V end was cut by 4 bases, the J end by 5 bases, with 14 bases between. DNA of the CDR3: TGCAGCGTTGTGAGCCTATCGAGCGAGACCCAGTACTTC. This gives the protein CSVVSLSSETQYF.

Concerning this clone: Other DNA sequences from this sample encode an identical CDR3 as well. The chain links TRBV7-6 to TRBJ1-2, with D tentatively TRBD1 (6 bases). The CDR3 has 14 amino acids. The germline V gene has CDR1 SGHVS and CDR2 FNYEAQ. Trimming cost V 1 base and J 2 bases, with 8 bases left between them. The CDR3 nucleotides read TGTGCCAGCAGCTTAGGTACAGGGAACTATGGCTACACCTTC. It specifies CASSLGTGNYGYTF.

The chain carries TRBV2 and TRBJ1-4; weak D call: TRBD1 (6 bases). The CDR3 length is 15 residues. The germline V gene encodes CDR1 SNHLY and CDR2 FYNNEI. Trimming removed 5 bases at V and 2 bases at J, with 12 bases between. The chain's CDR3 is CASSLQGGTNEKLFF. Here the CDR3 DNA reads TGTGCCAGCAGTCTTCAAGGGGGGACTAATGAAAAACTGTTTTTT. The full variable domain, completed using reference TRBV2 and TRBJ1-4, is EPEVTQTPSHQVTQMGQEVILRCVPISNHLYFYWYRQILGQKVEFLVSFYNNEISEKSEIFDDQFSVERPDGSNFTLKIRSTKLEDSAMYFCASSLQGGTNEKLFFGSGTQLSVL.

This clone was observed a handful of times. The chain couples TRBV28 to TRBJ1-5; no definite D call. Germline V CDR1 and CDR2: MDHEN, SYDVKM. The length of the CDR3 is 14 residues. V shed 3 bases and J shed 6 bases, with 12 bases lying between them. The CDR3 coding sequence is TGTGCCAGCAGTTTCGAGTTACAAACTCAGCCCCAGCATTTT. Protein sequence: CASSFELQTQPQHF.

The rearrangement uses TRBV30 and TRBJ2-5; possible D gene TRBD2, 5 bases. The V end lost 0 bases, the J end lost 3 bases, and 17 bases lay between the germline ends. The germline gives CDR1 GTSNPN, CDR2 SVGIG (reference sequence). There are 16 residues in the CDR3. The CDR3 reads CAWSVGWGVREETQYF. CDR3 coding DNA: TGTGCCTGGAGTGTAGGGTGGGGAGTTCGGGAAGAGACCCAGTACTTC. Full variable domain (rest looked up from reference TRBV30 and TRBJ2-5): SQTIHQWPATLVQPVGSPLSLECTVEGTSNPNLYWYRQAAGRGLQLLFYSVGIGQISSEVPQNLSASRPQDRQFILSSKKLLLSDSGFYLCAWSVGWGVREETQYFGPGTRLLVL.

This clone showed up just once. The chain joins TRBV7-2 to TRBJ1-2; the D gene is possibly TRBD1 (6 bases). CDR3 length equals 15 residues. V lost 4 bases and J lost 5, with 17 bases in between. Per the germline V gene, CDR1 is SGHTA and CDR2 is FQGNSA. As DNA, the CDR3 is TGTGCCAGCAGCTCCCGGGGGGCAGACTTTTATGGCTACACCTTC. This encodes CASSSRGADFYGYTF. Based on the CDR3 plus reference TRBV7-2 and TRBJ1-2, the full variable domain is GAGVSQSPSNKVTEKGKDVELRCDPISGHTALYWYRQSLGQGLEFLIYFQGNSAPDKSGLPSDRFSAERTGGSVSTLTIQRTQQEDSAVYLCASSSRGADFYGYTFGSGTRLTVV.

Turning to this clone: Other DNA sequences of this sample code for an identical CDR3. V is TRBV18 and J is TRBJ2-5; maybe TRBD1 (5 bases). The CDR3 runs to 12 residues. With 1 base removed from V and 5 bases from J, the gap between germline ends came to 5 bases. Germline V gene sequence: CDR1 KGHSH, CDR2 LQKENI. This chain's CDR3 is CASSPQGETQYF. CDR3 coding DNA: TGTGCCAGCTCACCACAGGGGGAGACCCAGTACTTC.

This clone was observed a few times. The identical CDR3 is also encoded by other nucleotide sequences in the sample. The CDR3 loop is CASSLRGLNTEAFF. CDR3 nucleotides: TGTGCCAGCAGTTTAAGGGGATTGAACACTGAAGCTTTCTTT. The chain links TRBV27 to TRBJ1-1; D perhaps matches TRBD1 (5 bases). V was pared by 2 bases and J by 0 bases, with 7 bases between. The CDR3 covers 14 residues. Germline loops: CDR1 MNHEY, CDR2 SMNVEV (reference sequence).

This sequence joins TRBV7-2 and TRBJ2-1, with D perhaps given as TRBD1 or TRBD2 (5 bases each). This CDR3 has 17 amino acids. V lost 5 bases and J lost 2, with 19 bases in between. Per the germline V gene, CDR1 is SGHTA and CDR2 is FQGNSA. CDR3 coding DNA: TGTGCCAGCAGCCCCGCCGGGGCGCGGACCACCTACAATGAGCAGTTCTTC. Its translation is CASSPAGARTTYNEQFF.

Notes on this clone: Other DNA sequences of this sample code for an identical CDR3. The V call is TRBV5-6, the J call TRBJ2-5; TRBD1 aligns across 11 bases. CDR3 length equals 14 residues. J gave up 2 bases and V 5 bases, and 2 bases lay outside the gene matches. Per germline, CDR1 SGHDT and CDR2 YYEEEE. The CDR3 DNA follows: TGTGCCAGCAGTCGGGACAGGGGGCAAGAGACCCAGTACTTC. Translating gives CASSRDRGQETQYF.

This sequence joins TRBV5-1 and TRBJ2-3, with TRBD1 identical over 8 bases. The V and J ends lost 4 bases and 5 bases, in that order; junction bases with no gene match: 15. CDR3 length: 17 amino acids. Germline V gene sequence: CDR1 SGHRS, CDR2 YFSETQ. Here the CDR3 DNA reads TGCGCCAGCAGCCCCGGGACAGGCAACCTAAAGGGAGATACGCAGTATTTT. Its protein product is CASSPGTGNLKGDTQYF.

This rearrangement joins TRBV5-5 to TRBJ2-7; possible D gene TRBD1, 5 bases. Germline V gives CDR1 SGHKS, CDR2 YYEKEE (reference sequence). The CDR3 contains 15 residues. V lost 4 bases, J lost 1 base, and 15 bases lay in between. The CDR3 DNA reads TGTGCCAGCAGCCAACACAGGCCTTATTCCTACGAGCAGTACTTC. Translation gives CASSQHRPYSYEQYF.

The chain uses TRBV7-2 and TRBJ2-3; a possible D gene is TRBD2 (6 bases). The CDR3 consists of 15 residues. Per the germline V gene, CDR1 is SGHTA and CDR2 is FQGNSA. The V and J ends lost 4 bases and 4 bases respectively, with 15 bases between them. CDR3: CASSSSGTPPDTQYF. CDR3 nucleotide sequence: TGTGCCAGCAGCTCATCGGGGACTCCCCCAGATACGCAGTATTTT.

This clone occurred a few times. This chain uses TRBV5-4 with TRBJ1-1, with 9 bases fitting TRBD1. V trimming: 7 bases; J trimming: 5 bases; junction bases outside the gene matches: 15. This CDR3 region has 16 residues. Germline values: CDR1 SGHNT, CDR2 YYREEE (reference sequence). CDR3 amino acids: CASRYGTGRLGTEAFF. The CDR3 nucleotides read TGTGCCAGCCGATACGGGACAGGGAGATTGGGGACTGAAGCTTTCTTT.

V is TRBV6-6 and J is TRBJ1-1; D is unresolved. The CDR3 sequence is 14 residues long. Germline CDR1 MNHNY, CDR2 SVGAGI (reference sequence). V gave up 5 bases and J gave up 5 bases, with 15 bases separating them. CDR3 coding DNA: TGTGCCAGCAGTATTACTAGGGCCAGGACTGAAGCTTTCTTT. It codes for CASSITRARTEAFF.

The chain couples TRBV28 to TRBJ2-2, with D tentatively TRBD2 (6 bases). Germline V gene sequence: CDR1 MDHEN, CDR2 SYDVKM. Trimming removed 6 bases from V and 4 bases from J, with 12 bases in between. This CDR3 is built from 14 residues. The CDR3 sequence is CASREGPGTGELFF. The CDR3 DNA reads TGTGCCAGCAGGGAGGGGCCGGGCACCGGGGAGCTGTTTTTT. Combining the CDR3 with reference TRBV28 and TRBJ2-2 gives the whole variable domain DVKVTQSSRYLVKRTGEKVFLECVQDMDHENMFWYRQDPGLGLRLIYFSYDVKMKEKGDIPEGYSVSREKKERFSLILESASTNQTSMYLCASREGPGTGELFFGEGSRLTVL.

The chain joins TRBV7-2 to TRBJ1-6; 8 bases map to TRBD1. This CDR3 is 14 amino acids long. J gave up 17 bases and V 5 bases, and 14 bases lay outside the gene matches. From germline, CDR1 is SGHTA and CDR2 FQGNSA. CDR3 nucleotides: TGTGCCAGCAGCCAAGGACAGGGACTAGGCGGTGTCCACTTT. This sequence encodes CASSQGQGLGGVHF.

The gene calls are TRBV7-9 and TRBJ1-1; a possible D gene is TRBD1 (5 bases). Trimming removed 1 base at V and 4 bases at J, with 13 bases between. CDR3 length equals 15 residues. Per germline, CDR1 SEHNR and CDR2 FQNEAQ (reference sequence). DNA of the CDR3: TGTGCCAGCAGCTTAGGGGGAGGGGTCGTCACTGAAGCTTTCTTT. Its protein product is CASSLGGGVVTEAFF. The complete variable domain, with remaining parts taken from reference TRBV7-9 and TRBJ1-1, reads DTGVSQNPRHKITKRGQNVTFRCDPISEHNRLYWYRQTLGQGPEFLTYFQNEAQLEKSRLLSDRFSAERPKGSFSTLEIQRTEQGDSAMYLCASSLGGGVVTEAFFGQGTRLTVV.

The chain is built from TRBV28 and TRBJ2-7; 9 nucleotides agree with TRBD1. CDR3 length equals 15 residues. V lost 5 bases, J lost 2 bases, and 7 bases stayed unmatched. Germline V lookup: CDR1 MDHEN, CDR2 SYDVKM. For the CDR3, the DNA is TGTGCCAGCAGTCCCCGGACAGGGGCCCCCTACGAGCAGTACTTC. Its protein is CASSPRTGAPYEQYF.

The genes are TRBV10-1 and TRBJ1-5, with D unclear. Deletions cut 7 bases from V and 10 bases from J, with 29 bases between. The CDR3 totals 17 residues. From germline, CDR1 is WNHNN and CDR2 SYGVQD (reference sequence). CDR3 in amino acids: CASIIFSFSRQSAPQHF. The CDR3 DNA reads as TGCGCCAGCATCATATTTTCGTTTTCTAGGCAATCAGCCCCCCAGCATTTT.